The 28 T cell receptor beta chains listed next were all sequenced from one sample in a study of PD-1 blockade in classical Hodgkin lymphoma. Time point reported: cycle 4 day 1 (C4D1), after about 6 weeks of nivolumab. Brentuximab vedotin exposure varied, and every patient relapsed after autologous stem cell transplantation. Assay: immunoSEQ multiplex PCR; the TCRdb copy retains only in-frame clones and omits some. This sample yields over 80,000 clones, of which around 80% are seen a single time; about 9.4% belongs to the top ten. Material: peripheral blood mononuclear cells (PBMCs), obtained before the fourth cycle of nivolumab. The receptors come from a human donor with classical Hodgkin lymphoma.

This clone was detected only once. The chain uses TRBV27 and TRBJ2-7; possible D gene TRBD2, 6 bases. Germline lookup yields CDR1 MNHEY and CDR2 SMNVEV (reference sequence). Trimming left V 5 bases short and J 9 bases short, with 20 bases between. The CDR3 length is 14 residues. In DNA form, the CDR3 reads TGTGCCAGCAGTGGCCGGGACTCCCCTACGAGGCAGTACTTC. Amino acids: CASSGRDSPTRQYF.

This clone was seen just once. The V and J genes are TRBV30 and TRBJ2-1; no clear D. Germline CDR1 and CDR2: GTSNPN and SVGIG (reference sequence). V shed 3 bases and J shed 4 bases, with 19 bases lying between them. The CDR3 loop spans 16 amino acids. As DNA, the CDR3 is TGTGCCTGGAGGGCGTACAGCGCCCGAACTTACAATGAGCAGTTCTTC. Translation gives CAWRAYSARTYNEQFF.

V gene TRBV2 combines with J gene TRBJ2-5; 9 nucleotides agree with TRBD1. The CDR3 loop spans 14 amino acids. Germline loops: CDR1 SNHLY, CDR2 FYNNEI. Losses at the gene ends were 6 bases for V and 5 bases for J; bases not matched to a gene: 7. The CDR3 DNA reads as TGTGCCAGCAGGGACAGGGGTTATACGGAGACCCAGTACTTC. Its protein product is CASRDRGYTETQYF.

V usage is TRBV5-1 and J usage is TRBJ1-1, with a weak D call TRBD1 (5 bases). This CDR3 has 15 amino acids. Trimming left V 2 bases short and J 4 bases short, with 15 bases between. Germline-derived CDR1 and CDR2 are SGHRS and YFSETQ. The CDR3 sequence is CASSFLGQGVTEAFF. Written as DNA, the CDR3 is TGCGCCAGCAGCTTTCTTGGGCAGGGTGTCACTGAAGCTTTCTTT.

This clone is a singleton in its sample. The CDR3 coding sequence is TGCGCCAGCAGCTCCCGACTAGCGGGGGGGGGAGAGACCCAGTACTTC. Its protein product is CASSSRLAGGGETQYF. The chain has TRBV5-1 and TRBJ2-5; 14 bases agree with TRBD2. The CDR3 runs 16 residues. Germline V gene sequence: CDR1 SGHRS, CDR2 YFSETQ. The J segment lost 4 bases and the V segment lost 3 bases, leaving 5 bases of the junction unmatched.

V usage is TRBV18 and J usage is TRBJ1-6; TRBD1 might be the D (5 bases). The germline V gene encodes CDR1 KGHSH and CDR2 LQKENI. V lost 2 bases, J lost 9 bases, and 14 bases lay in between. The CDR3 totals 15 residues. The CDR3 DNA reads TGTGCCAGCTCACCAGCAGGGATTATAGGTTCACCCCTCCACTTT. Translating gives CASSPAGIIGSPLHF.

This clone was counted between two and nine times. The rearrangement uses TRBV5-1 and TRBJ1-1; D is unclear. CDR1 and CDR2 (germline): SGHRS, YFSETQ. The CDR3 length is 12 residues. The V end was cut by 0 bases, the J end by 3 bases, with 3 bases between. CDR3: CASSLEDTEAFF. As DNA, the CDR3 is TGCGCCAGCAGCTTGGAGGACACTGAAGCTTTCTTT.

The sample holds a few counts of this clone. This chain links TRBV18 with TRBJ1-1; D is unclear. The CDR3 sequence is 16 residues long. Germline V lookup: CDR1 KGHSH, CDR2 LQKENI. The V end lost 3 bases, the J end lost 0 bases, and 14 bases lay between the germline ends. CDR3: CASSPAGIVMNTEAFF. The DNA for the CDR3 is TGTGCCAGCTCACCGGCAGGTATTGTGATGAACACTGAAGCTTTCTTT.

The rearrangement links TRBV10-3 to TRBJ2-7, with D perhaps matching TRBD2 (5 bases). CDR1 and CDR2 (germline): ENHRY, SYGVKD. Trimming left V 2 bases short and J 3 bases short, with 5 bases between. The CDR3 sequence is 12 residues long. This CDR3 reads CAISERGYEQYF. CDR3 DNA: TGTGCCATCAGTGAGCGGGGCTACGAGCAGTACTTC.

The CDR3 region has the DNA TGTGCCAGCCAGGACAGGGCGGTAAACACCATATATTTT. Its protein product is CASQDRAVNTIYF. This chain links TRBV6-5 with TRBJ1-3; 8 nucleotides agree with TRBD1. The germline V gene encodes CDR1 MNHEY and CDR2 SVGAGI. V lost 8 bases, J lost 6 bases, and 6 bases stayed unmatched. The CDR3 runs 13 residues.

This rearrangement joins TRBV11-2 to TRBJ2-4, with TRBD2 as a possible D gene (6 bases). This CDR3 is built from 15 residues. V lost 5 bases and J 7 bases, leaving 18 bases between the germline ends. Germline lookup yields CDR1 SGHAT and CDR2 FQNNGV. CDR3 loop: CASSVRGNPRNIQYF. Written as DNA, the CDR3 is TGTGCCAGCAGCGTACGGGGGAACCCGAGGAACATTCAGTACTTC.

This chain joins TRBV5-1 and TRBJ2-7, with a tentative D call TRBD1 (5 bases). CDR1 is SGHRS, CDR2 YFSETQ, per germline. The CDR3 is 15 residues long. Trimming stripped 0 bases from V and 0 bases from J, with 10 bases between. CDR3 sequence (DNA): TGCGCCAGCAGCTTGGCAGGGATCGGCTCCTACGAGCAGTACTTC. The encoded protein is CASSLAGIGSYEQYF.

This chain uses TRBV2 with TRBJ1-2; D not resolved. This CDR3 is 13 amino acids long. Trimming removed 8 bases at V and 1 base at J, with 11 bases between. The germline gives CDR1 SNHLY, CDR2 FYNNEI. The CDR3, as DNA: TGTGCCAGCCGCCCTAATTTTAACTATGGCTACACCTTC. Translated: CASRPNFNYGYTF.

This clone was seen a handful of times. The chain couples TRBV10-3 to TRBJ2-2, with 12 bases identical to TRBD2. Germline lookup yields CDR1 ENHRY and CDR2 SYGVKD. The CDR3 totals 15 residues. Losses at the gene ends were 3 bases for V and 5 bases for J; bases not matched to a gene: 1. The CDR3 coding sequence is TGTGCCATCAGTGAACTAGCGGGAGGTACCGGGGAGCTGTTTTTT. Translating it yields CAISELAGGTGELFF.

CDR3 protein: CASSLAGHTYEQYF. The CDR3 coding sequence is TGCGCCAGCAGCTTGGCCGGACATACCTACGAGCAGTACTTC. The chain is built from TRBV5-1 and TRBJ2-7; possible D gene TRBD1, 5 bases. Per germline, CDR1 SGHRS and CDR2 YFSETQ. The CDR3 is 14 residues long. Trimming removed 0 bases at V and 2 bases at J, with 9 bases between.

This clone appeared once. V gene TRBV15 combines with J gene TRBJ2-2, with a tentative D call TRBD1 (6 bases). This CDR3 has 16 residues. Germline V gene sequence: CDR1 LNHNV, CDR2 YYDKDF (reference sequence). V lost 0 bases and J lost 6, with 14 bases in between. CDR3 loop: CATSRDRSGAAGELFF. The CDR3 DNA reads TGTGCCACCAGCAGAGATAGGTCAGGGGCGGCCGGGGAGCTGTTTTTT. Full variable domain (rest looked up from reference TRBV15 and TRBJ2-2): DAMVIQNPRYQVTQFGKPVTLSCSQTLNHNVMYWYQQKSSQAPKLLFHYYDKDFNNEADTPDNFQSRRPNTSFCFLDIRSPGLGDTAMYLCATSRDRSGAAGELFFGEGSRLTVL.

The rearrangement links TRBV19 to TRBJ2-5, with 10 bases aligning to TRBD2. Germline V gene data show CDR1 as LNHDA and CDR2 as SQIVND (reference sequence). Unmatched junction bases numbered 5, after V lost 7 bases and J lost 3 bases. There are 14 residues in the CDR3. As DNA, the CDR3 is TGTGCCAGTACGGGAGCGGGGGGGAAAGAGACCCAGTACTTC. Its translation is CASTGAGGKETQYF.

V and J are TRBV18 and TRBJ2-7; 12 nucleotides match TRBD2. The length of the CDR3 is 17 residues. The J segment lost 2 bases and the V segment lost 3 bases, leaving 8 bases of the junction unmatched. The germline gives CDR1 KGHSH, CDR2 LQKENI. The CDR3: CASSPLRTSGKPYEQYF. Written as DNA, the CDR3 is TGTGCCAGCTCACCTCTGAGGACTAGCGGGAAACCCTACGAGCAGTACTTC.

The CDR3, as DNA: TGTGCCAGCAGCTTTAGGAGCGGGGCCCTCCAGGGGGATACGCAGTATTTT. This gives the protein CASSFRSGALQGDTQYF. J is TRBJ2-3 and V is TRBV7-2; possibly TRBD2 for D (7 bases). Per germline, CDR1 SGHTA and CDR2 FQGNSA. This CDR3 spans 17 amino acids. Deletions cut 3 bases from V and 6 bases from J, with 22 bases between.

The genes are TRBV6-1 and TRBJ2-7; 11 bases fit TRBD1. CDR1 is MNHNS and CDR2 is SASEGT in the germline V gene. The CDR3 loop spans 14 amino acids. Trimming at V came to 4 bases and at J to 3 bases, leaving 2 bases not matched to a gene. CDR3 region: CASSAGTGGYEQYF. The CDR3, as DNA: TGTGCCAGCAGTGCGGGGACAGGGGGCTACGAGCAGTACTTC.

This clone came up once. J is TRBJ2-7 and V is TRBV7-9; possible D gene TRBD1, 5 bases. Germline assignment: CDR1 SEHNR and CDR2 FQNEAQ (reference sequence). The CDR3 has 15 residues. V was trimmed by 1 base and J by 1 base, leaving 11 bases between them. Here the CDR3 reads CASSLGVGESYEQYF. CDR3 DNA: TGTGCCAGCAGCTTAGGGGTAGGGGAATCCTACGAGCAGTACTTC.

The DNA for the CDR3 is TGCGCCAGCAGCCAAGTTTGGGACTCTCCACGGAGGGCGAATCAGCCCCAGCATTTT. Translation: CASSQVWDSPRRANQPQHF. The V and J genes are TRBV4-1 and TRBJ1-5; tentative D call: TRBD1 (5 bases). V was clipped by 1 base and J by 4 bases, with 23 bases between them. The CDR3 consists of 19 residues. Germline CDR1 reads MGHRA; CDR2 reads YSYEKL.

V gene TRBV4-1 combines with J gene TRBJ1-1, with D maybe TRBD1 (5 bases). The CDR3 has 15 residues. Germline lookup yields CDR1 MGHRA and CDR2 YSYEKL. V shed 0 bases and J shed 3 bases, with 11 bases lying between them. The CDR3 is CASSQDRSGYTEAFF. The CDR3 DNA sequence: TGCGCCAGCAGCCAAGATAGGTCAGGGTACACTGAAGCTTTCTTT.

The chain has TRBV28 and TRBJ2-4; 7 positions match TRBD2. Germline V lookup: CDR1 MDHEN, CDR2 SYDVKM. With V trimmed by 5 bases and J by 7 bases, 8 bases remained unmatched. The CDR3 runs 14 residues. The DNA for the CDR3 is TGTGCCAGCAGTATCCTAGCGGCAGGGAACATTCAGTACTTC. Its translation: CASSILAAGNIQYF.

V gene TRBV19 combines with J gene TRBJ2-7, with 9 bases fitting TRBD2. The junction had 5 bases not matched to a gene; V was cut back by 3 bases and J by 2 bases. Germline V gives CDR1 LNHDA, CDR2 SQIVND (reference sequence). The CDR3 spans 15 residues. The DNA of the CDR3 is TGTGCCAGTAGTATTGGGGGACTAGCCCCCTACGAGCAGTACTTC. Protein sequence: CASSIGGLAPYEQYF.

The chain carries TRBV5-1 and TRBJ2-2; D gene unclear. This CDR3 comprises 14 residues. Trimming removed 0 bases at V and 4 bases at J, with 7 bases between. Germline values: CDR1 SGHRS, CDR2 YFSETQ. The CDR3 nucleotides are TGCGCCAGCAGCTTGGCCCTGATCACCGGGGAGCTGTTTTTT. Translated: CASSLALITGELFF.

V and J are TRBV11-2 and TRBJ2-1, with D unresolved. CDR1 is SGHAT and CDR2 is FQNNGV in the germline V gene. The CDR3 has 14 residues. V dropped 1 base and J dropped 7 bases, with 11 bases sitting between them. This CDR3 is CASSLALVKNEQFF. The CDR3 region has the DNA TGTGCCAGCAGCTTAGCACTTGTTAAGAATGAGCAGTTCTTC. The whole variable domain, filled in from reference TRBV11-2 and TRBJ2-1, reads EAGVAQSPRYKIIEKRQSVAFWCNPISGHATLYWYQQILGQGPKLLIQFQNNGVVDDSQLPKDRFSAERLKGVDSTLKIQPAKLEDSAVYLCASSLALVKNEQFFGPGTRLTVL.

The rearrangement links TRBV28 to TRBJ1-5; D is undetermined. CDR3 size: 14 residues. V dropped 1 base and J dropped 7 bases, with 11 bases sitting between them. In germline, CDR1 is MDHEN, CDR2 SYDVKM. The CDR3 spells CASSLYGVRQPQHF. The CDR3 nucleotides are TGTGCCAGCAGTTTATACGGGGTTCGACAGCCCCAGCATTTT. Together with reference TRBV28 and TRBJ1-5, the CDR3 gives the full variable domain: DVKVTQSSRYLVKRTGEKVFLECVQDMDHENMFWYRQDPGLGLRLIYFSYDVKMKEKGDIPEGYSVSREKKERFSLILESASTNQTSMYLCASSLYGVRQPQHFGDGTRLSIL.